This T cell receptor beta chain was documented in a study of blood T cell repertoires in COVID-19. Study as a whole: In each case, the material was cDNA or gDNA derived from T cells, B-cell-depleted T cells, or PBMCs.

Sequencing was performed with immunoSEQ multiplex PCR; in TCRdb, only in-frame clones are kept and a portion is missing. The table lists roughly 390,000 clones, 70% to 90% of them singletons. Followed longitudinally, the Seattle patients had been enrolled during active infection. The CDR3 has 14 amino acids. The ends lost 4 bases at V and 2 bases at J; junction bases unmatched: 6. Germline loops: CDR1 SGHRS, CDR2 YFSETQ. The sequence came from a woman younger than 45 with COVID-19, enrolled during active disease. Material: peripheral blood. V is TRBV5-1 and J is TRBJ2-7, with TRBD1 matching over 7 bases. As DNA, the CDR3 is TGCGCCAGCAGCCCAAGGACAGGTCCCTACGAGCAGTACTTC. This gives the protein CASSPRTGPYEQYF. The whole variable domain, remainder taken from reference TRBV5-1 and TRBJ2-7, is KAGVTQTPRYLIKTRGQQVTLSCSPISGHRSVSWYQQTPGQGLQFLFEYFSETQRNKGNFPGRFSGRQFSNSRSEMNVSTLELGDSALYLCASSPRTGPYEQYFGPGTRLTVT.